This T cell receptor (beta chain) was found in a study of beta chain features in type 1 diabetes. Sequencing targeted expressed TCRB transcripts, as all isolated RNA had been reverse transcribed. TCRdb's copy holds only in-frame clones and misses some; the assay was immunoSEQ multiplex PCR. The data contain about 40,000 clones, about half of them singletons. The ends were cut back, 5 bases at V and 5 bases at J, with 18 bases in the middle. The CDR3 totals 15 residues. The V gene's germline CDR1 is SGHTA and CDR2 FQGNSA. This sequence was found in a woman aged 30 to 39 in good health. The chain couples TRBV7-2 to TRBJ2-5, with D maybe TRBD2 (6 bases). The sequenced material came from stem cell memory CD4+ T cells from blood. CDR3 sequence: CASSLQRRAGETQYF. CDR3 sequence (DNA): TGTGCCAGCAGCCTACAAAGGAGGGCCGGGGAGACCCAGTACTTC. Based on the CDR3 plus reference TRBV7-2 and TRBJ2-5, the full variable domain is GAGVSQSPSNKVTEKGKDVELRCDPISGHTALYWYRQSLGQGLEFLIYFQGNSAPDKSGLPSDRFSAERTGGSVSTLTIQRTQQEDSAVYLCASSLQRRAGETQYFGPGTRLLVL.